Listed below are T cell receptor beta chains from one sample, sequenced in a study of OX40 agonist ivuxolimab in advanced cancers. Method: immunoSEQ multiplex PCR; TCRdb's copy keeps in-frame clones and lacks some. The sample includes 20,000 to 25,000 clones, 83% of them seen just once. Source: CD4+ or CD8+ T cells sorted from blood, taken in a trial of the OX40 agonist ivuxolimab. The receptors were gathered from an adult with an advanced solid tumor such as melanoma, head and neck, liver or kidney cancer. CDR3s leave out the opening cysteine and the closing phenylalanine or tryptophan.

v_gene: TRBV13; CDR3aa: ASSLWADPSTDTQY
v_gene: TRBV11-3; CDR3aa: ASSLEAFSSYNEQF
v_gene: TRBV29-1; CDR3aa: SVEARVKETQY
v_gene: TRBV11-2; CDR3aa: ASSTTTRFRETQY
v_gene: TRBV7-9; CDR3aa: ASSLAFPGTAFANYGYT
v_gene: TRBV7-9; CDR3aa: ASSNRLAPGELF
v_gene: TRBV27; CDR3aa: ASRPTGPNQPQH
v_gene: TRBV19; CDR3aa: ASQQLAGGGNEQF
v_gene: TRBV6-5; CDR3aa: ASSYSRGYYSYEQY
v_gene: TRBV7-8; CDR3aa: ASTPGRSSYNEQF
v_gene: TRBV9; CDR3aa: ASSVGVAGYNEQF
v_gene: TRBV6-5; CDR3aa: ASSYLYEQY
v_gene: TRBV5-6; CDR3aa: ASSLGSGELF
v_gene: TRBV10-3; CDR3aa: AISEHRAGNTIY
v_gene: TRBV5-1; CDR3aa: ASTGLAGGPVSTGELF
v_gene: TRBV13; CDR3aa: ASTSRQARYEQY
v_gene: TRBV5-1; CDR3aa: ASSLHPIEDTGELF
v_gene: TRBV29-1; CDR3aa: SVEVPQVGYEQY
v_gene: TRBV7-9; CDR3aa: ASSLTAYEQY
v_gene: TRBV18; CDR3aa: ASSPMRDRTHHDKNIQY
v_gene: TRBV9; CDR3aa: ASSETPHATNEKLF
v_gene: TRBV14; CDR3aa: ASSQYNEQF
v_gene: TRBV11-2; CDR3aa: ASSSLQGAATEAF
v_gene: TRBV6-4; CDR3aa: ASSERLNTEAF
v_gene: TRBV4-1; CDR3aa: ASSQVAGGYEQY
v_gene: TRBV6-1; CDR3aa: ASSEGAGAHNYGYT
v_gene: TRBV29-1; CDR3aa: SVLWATNEKLF
v_gene: TRBV7-9; CDR3aa: ASSEKGDEQF
v_gene: TRBV19; CDR3aa: ASILPLDRGPRRGEQF
v_gene: TRBV5-6; CDR3aa: ASSLEDGSGT